Listed below are T cell receptor beta chains from one sample, sequenced in a study of blood T cell repertoires in COVID-19. Only in-frame clones appear in the TCRdb table, and some are missing; sequencing was by immunoSEQ multiplex PCR. The table includes fewer than 250,000 clones, around 90% detected once. Specimen: peripheral blood. The receptors here all came from a man aged 55 to 70 with acute or convalescent COVID-19. Each CDR3 is given with its conserved first and last residue. D genes are given only for firm matches. Where a row states a size, it is once, few, many or the class of an expanded clone; other rows omit it.

D	V	size	J	CDR3	DNA
NA	TRBV6-5	NA	TRBJ2-7	CASSPQTGPYEQYF	TGTGCCAGCAGTCCGCAGACAGGACCCTACGAGCAGTACTTC
NA	TRBV2	NA	TRBJ1-3	CASSAQSRHQSSGNTIYF	TGTGCCAGCAGCGCCCAGTCCCGACACCAGAGCTCTGGAAACACCATATATTTT
TRBD1	TRBV19	NA	TRBJ2-5	CASSIASAGGLGETQYF	TGTGCCAGTAGTATAGCAAGCGCAGGGGGCCTTGGAGAGACCCAGTACTTC
TRBD1	TRBV7-9	NA	TRBJ2-5	CASSGRDSLGHQETQYF	TGTGCCAGCAGCGGTCGGGACAGCCTAGGGCACCAAGAGACCCAGTACTTC
NA	TRBV29-1	few	TRBJ1-1	CSVNRVNTEAFF	TGCAGCGTTAACCGCGTGAACACTGAAGCTTTCTTT
TRBD1	TRBV19	NA	TRBJ2-7	CASKPRDRGHEQYF	TGTGCTTCGAAACCCCGGGACAGGGGGCACGAGCAGTACTTC
TRBD2	TRBV2	NA	TRBJ2-5	CASRIRRIGGGQVETQYF	TGTGCCAGCAGAATAAGAAGGATTGGCGGGGGGCAGGTAGAGACCCAGTACTTC
NA	TRBV4-1	NA	TRBJ1-6	CASSQEDRSSYNSPLHF	TGCGCCAGCAGCCAAGAGGACAGAAGCTCCTATAATTCACCCCTCCACTTT
NA	TRBV21-1	NA	TRBJ1-5	CASSLRDRDHQPQHF	TGTGCCAGCAGCCTTCGGGACAGGGACCATCAGCCCCAGCATTTT
NA	TRBV6-1	NA	TRBJ1-6	CASSEEATGARYNSPLHF	TGTGCCAGCAGTGAAGAGGCGACAGGAGCCCGTTATAATTCACCCCTCCACTTT
TRBD1	TRBV7-2	once	TRBJ2-5	CASSLASWTGLETQYF	TGTGCCAGCAGCTTAGCGAGTTGGACAGGGCTAGAGACCCAGTACTTC
NA	TRBV18	NA	TRBJ2-4	CASSPSTGHKNIQYF	TGTGCCAGCTCACCAAGTACAGGCCACAAAAACATTCAGTACTTC
NA	TRBV2	NA	TRBJ2-2	CASSEGGLAAGELFF	TGTGCCAGCAGTGAGGGGGGGCTCGCGGCCGGGGAGCTGTTTTTT
NA	TRBV19	NA	TRBJ1-6	CASSIGGGLLTRARSPLHF	TGTGCCAGTAGTATTGGTGGGGGCCTACTAACACGCGCAAGGTCACCCCTCCACTTT
NA	TRBV7-3	once	TRBJ2-2	CASSLTRTGGQNTGELFF	TGTGCCAGCAGCTTAACACGGACCGGGGGGCAAAACACCGGGGAGCTGTTTTTT
NA	TRBV29-1	NA	TRBJ2-7	CSATLLQGGEQYF	TGCAGCGCTACTCTTCTTCAGGGTGGCGAGCAGTACTTC
NA	TRBV13	NA	TRBJ2-1	CASSSRGSSYNEQFF	TGTGCCAGCAGCTCCCGGGGAAGCTCCTACAATGAGCAGTTCTTC
TRBD1	TRBV5-4	few	TRBJ2-7	CASSPTRGGTGAYEQYF	TGTGCCAGCAGCCCCACAAGGGGTGGGACAGGGGCCTACGAGCAGTACTTC
NA	TRBV7-6	NA	TRBJ1-6	CASSLGGWVSTLHF	TGTGCCAGCAGCTTAGGAGGGTGGGTCAGCACCCTCCACTTT
NA	TRBV12-1	NA	TRBJ2-3	CASSPTSQGTDTQYF	TGTGCCAGCAGCCCGACTAGCCAGGGCACAGATACGCAGTATTTT
TRBD2	TRBV27	NA	TRBJ2-7	CASSSSGGVEQYF	TGTGCCAGCAGCTCGAGCGGGGGGGTCGAGCAGTACTTC
NA	TRBV12-3/TRBV12-4	few	TRBJ1-5	CASSLDRNQPQHF	TGTGCCAGCAGTTTAGACAGAAATCAGCCCCAGCATTTT
NA	TRBV7-2	NA	TRBJ2-5	CASSSAGFLETQYF	TGTGCCAGCAGCTCAGCGGGCTTTCTAGAGACCCAGTACTTC
NA	TRBV2	NA	TRBJ1-1	CASSVKQGDTRNTEAFF	TGTGCCAGCAGTGTAAAACAGGGAGACACCAGGAACACTGAAGCTTTCTTT
TRBD2	TRBV27	NA	TRBJ2-3	CASSARRAGGPTDTQYF	TGTGCCAGCAGTGCCCGTCGAGCGGGGGGCCCCACAGATACGCAGTATTTT
NA	TRBV19	NA	TRBJ2-6	CASRRQGGPSGANVLTF	TGTGCCAGTAGGAGGCAGGGAGGCCCCTCTGGGGCCAACGTCCTGACTTTC
TRBD1	TRBV5-4	few	TRBJ2-6	CASSSPGQGAFGANVLTF	TGTGCCAGCAGCTCCCCGGGACAGGGGGCTTTCGGGGCCAACGTCCTGACTTTC
NA	TRBV19	few	TRBJ1-5	CASSINEMGNQPQHF	TGTGCCAGTAGTATAAATGAGATGGGCAATCAGCCCCAGCATTTT
TRBD2	TRBV13	NA	TRBJ2-4	CASSIRGGAEYF	TGTGCCAGCAGCATCCGCGGGGGGGCCGAATACTTC
NA	TRBV4-2	NA	TRBJ2-1	CASSQGDPGIIYNEQFF	TGTGCCAGCAGCCAAGGTGATCCGGGGATCATCTACAATGAGCAGTTCTTC
NA	TRBV13	NA	TRBJ1-2	CASSLEGGSYGYTF	TGTGCCAGCAGCTTAGAAGGGGGTTCCTATGGCTACACCTTC
TRBD2	TRBV2	NA	TRBJ2-1	CASFHSGGVYNEQFF	TGTGCCAGCTTCCATAGCGGGGGGGTCTACAATGAGCAGTTCTTC
TRBD1	TRBV6-1	NA	TRBJ1-5	CASSGYGQGAGQPQHF	TGTGCCAGCAGTGGATATGGACAGGGTGCGGGCCAGCCCCAGCATTTT
NA	TRBV19	NA	TRBJ1-5	CASSPRGFGNQPQHF	TGTGCCAGTAGTCCTAGGGGGTTTGGCAATCAGCCCCAGCATTTT
TRBD1	TRBV6-5	once	TRBJ2-1	CASSFGQGATYNEQFF	TGTGCCAGCAGTTTCGGTCAGGGGGCAACCTACAATGAGCAGTTCTTC
TRBD1	TRBV28	NA	TRBJ2-7	CASSFEYRGRVLPHEQYF	TGTGCCAGCAGTTTCGAGTACAGGGGGCGAGTTTTACCCCACGAGCAGTACTTC
TRBD1	TRBV5-1	once	TRBJ1-1	CASSGGTALEAFF	TGCGCCAGCAGCGGGGGGACAGCGCTAGAAGCTTTCTTT
NA	TRBV7-3	NA	TRBJ1-1	CASSPGMGQGNTEAFF	TGTGCCAGCAGCCCTGGTATGGGGCAGGGGAACACTGAAGCTTTCTTT
TRBD2	TRBV9	NA	TRBJ2-7	CASSVAAGGPYEQYF	TGTGCCAGCAGCGTAGCTGCGGGGGGGCCTTACGAGCAGTACTTC
NA	TRBV28	NA	TRBJ2-5	CASSLGGGETQYF	TGTGCCAGCAGTTTAGGGGGCGGCGAGACCCAGTACTTC
TRBD1	TRBV2	NA	TRBJ2-1	CASFFGQGIYNEQFF	TGTGCCAGCTTCTTTGGACAGGGAATTTACAATGAGCAGTTCTTC
NA	TRBV5-1	NA	TRBJ2-6	CASVLGASGANVLTF	TGCGCCAGCGTATTGGGGGCTTCTGGGGCCAACGTCCTGACTTTC
TRBD1	TRBV2	few	TRBJ2-5	CASSDIWGQQETQYF	TGTGCCAGCAGTGATATTTGGGGACAGCAAGAGACCCAGTACTTC
TRBD1	TRBV19	NA	TRBJ1-5	CASRQGRDVGAQHF	TGTGCCAGTCGACAGGGGCGAGATGTTGGAGCCCAGCATTTT
NA	TRBV6-2/TRBV6-3	once	TRBJ2-3	CASSYSIGSKSDTQYF	TGTGCCAGCAGTTACTCGATTGGCTCGAAGTCGGATACGCAGTATTTT
NA	TRBV4-3	once	TRBJ2-7	CASSQEGATEQYF	TGCGCCAGCAGCCAAGAAGGGGCGACCGAGCAGTACTTC
TRBD1	TRBV7-3	NA	TRBJ1-2	CASSLGQGRHGYTF	TGTGCCAGCAGCTTGGGACAGGGTCGGCATGGCTACACCTTC
TRBD1	TRBV30	NA	TRBJ1-2	CAWSGQGSYGYTF	TGTGCCTGGAGTGGACAGGGGAGCTATGGCTACACCTTC
NA	TRBV4-3	NA	TRBJ1-2	CASSQVLGADYGYTF	TGCGCCAGCAGCCAAGTTTTGGGGGCGGACTATGGCTACACCTTC
TRBD1	TRBV19	NA	TRBJ1-1	CASSDRQGATEAFF	TGTGCCAGTAGTGATCGACAGGGGGCTACTGAAGCTTTCTTT
NA	TRBV12-3/TRBV12-4	NA	TRBJ2-7	CASSELVTYEQYF	TGTGCCAGCAGTGAACTCGTTACCTACGAGCAGTACTTC
TRBD2	TRBV7-6	NA	TRBJ2-3	CASSDRLGTSGGLAHTDTQYF	TGTGCCAGCAGCGATAGACTTGGGACTAGCGGGGGTTTGGCACACACAGATACGCAGTATTTT
NA	TRBV6-6	NA	TRBJ1-3	CASSYSAAGNTIYF	TGTGCCAGCAGTTACTCGGCAGCTGGAAACACCATATATTTT
TRBD1	TRBV15	NA	TRBJ1-4	CATTPDRGQGEKLFF	TGTGCCACCACCCCGGACAGGGGGCAGGGTGAAAAACTGTTTTTT